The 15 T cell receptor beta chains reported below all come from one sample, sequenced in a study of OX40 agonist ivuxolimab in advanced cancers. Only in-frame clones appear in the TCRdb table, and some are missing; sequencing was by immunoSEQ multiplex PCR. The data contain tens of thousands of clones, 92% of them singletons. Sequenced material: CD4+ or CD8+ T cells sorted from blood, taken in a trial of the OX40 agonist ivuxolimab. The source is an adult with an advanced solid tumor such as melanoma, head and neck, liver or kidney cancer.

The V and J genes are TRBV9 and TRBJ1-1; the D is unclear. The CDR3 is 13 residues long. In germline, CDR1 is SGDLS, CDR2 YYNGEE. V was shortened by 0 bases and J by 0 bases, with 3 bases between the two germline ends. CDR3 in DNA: TGTGCCAGCAGCGTAGCCGTGAACACTGAAGCTTTCTTT. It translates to CASSVAVNTEAFF.

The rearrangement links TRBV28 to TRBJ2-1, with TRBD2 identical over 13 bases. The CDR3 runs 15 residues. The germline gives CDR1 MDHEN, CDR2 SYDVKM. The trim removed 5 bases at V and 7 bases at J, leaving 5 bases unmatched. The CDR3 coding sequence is TGTGCCAGCAGTCTGGGGACTAGCGGGAAAAATGAGCAGTTCTTC. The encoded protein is CASSLGTSGKNEQFF.

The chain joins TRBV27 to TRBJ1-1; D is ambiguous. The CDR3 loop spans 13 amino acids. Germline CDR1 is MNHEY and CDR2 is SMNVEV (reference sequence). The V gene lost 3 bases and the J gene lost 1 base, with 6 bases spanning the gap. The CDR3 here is CASSFRENTEAFF. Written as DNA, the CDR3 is TGTGCCAGCAGTTTTCGGGAGAACACTGAAGCTTTCTTT.

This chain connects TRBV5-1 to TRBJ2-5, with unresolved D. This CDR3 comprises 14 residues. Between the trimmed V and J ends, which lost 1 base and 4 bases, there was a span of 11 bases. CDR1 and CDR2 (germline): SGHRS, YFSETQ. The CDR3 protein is CASSLRAVRETQYF. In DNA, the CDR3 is TGCGCCAGCAGCTTGCGGGCGGTGCGAGAGACCCAGTACTTC. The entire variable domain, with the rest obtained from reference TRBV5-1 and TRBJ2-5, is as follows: KAGVTQTPRYLIKTRGQQVTLSCSPISGHRSVSWYQQTPGQGLQFLFEYFSETQRNKGNFPGRFSGRQFSNSRSEMNVSTLELGDSALYLCASSLRAVRETQYFGPGTRLLVL.

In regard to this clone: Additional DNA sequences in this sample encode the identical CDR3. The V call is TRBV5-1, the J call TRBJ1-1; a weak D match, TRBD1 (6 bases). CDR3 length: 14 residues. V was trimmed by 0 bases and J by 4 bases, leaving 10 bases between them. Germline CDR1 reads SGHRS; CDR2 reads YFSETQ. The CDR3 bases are TGCGCCAGCAGCTTGGGACAGGAGGGCACTGAAGCTTTCTTT. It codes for CASSLGQEGTEAFF.

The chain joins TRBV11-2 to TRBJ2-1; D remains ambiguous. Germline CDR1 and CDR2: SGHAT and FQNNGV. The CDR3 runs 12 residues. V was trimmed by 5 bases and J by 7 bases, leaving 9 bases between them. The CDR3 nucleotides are TGTGCCAGCAGCCTCTGGACGAATGAGCAGTTCTTC. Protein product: CASSLWTNEQFF.

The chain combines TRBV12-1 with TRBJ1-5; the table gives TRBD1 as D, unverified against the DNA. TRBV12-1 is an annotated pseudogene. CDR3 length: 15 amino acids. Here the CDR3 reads CASSTRDRDNQPQHF. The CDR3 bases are TGTGCCAGCAGTACCCGGGACAGGGACAATCAGCCCCAGCATTTT.

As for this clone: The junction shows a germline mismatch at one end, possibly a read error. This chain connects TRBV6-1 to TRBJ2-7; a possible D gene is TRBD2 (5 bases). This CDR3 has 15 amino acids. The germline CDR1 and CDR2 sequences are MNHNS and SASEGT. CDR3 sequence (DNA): TGTGCCATCAGTGAGTCGTTTGAGGGATCCTACGAGCAGTACTTC. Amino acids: CAISESFEGSYEQYF.

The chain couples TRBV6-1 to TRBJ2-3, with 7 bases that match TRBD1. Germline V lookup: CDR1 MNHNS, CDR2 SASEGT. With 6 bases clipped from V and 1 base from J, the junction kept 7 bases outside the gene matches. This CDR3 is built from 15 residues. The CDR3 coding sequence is TGTGCCAGCAGCCCCGACAGGGTCGGCACAGATACGCAGTATTTT. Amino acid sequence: CASSPDRVGTDTQYF.

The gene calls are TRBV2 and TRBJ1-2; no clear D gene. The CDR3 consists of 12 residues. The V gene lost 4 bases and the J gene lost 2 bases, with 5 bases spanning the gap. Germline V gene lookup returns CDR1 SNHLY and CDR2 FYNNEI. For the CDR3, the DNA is TGTGCCAGCAGTGGAGGGAACTATGGCTACACCTTC. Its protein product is CASSGGNYGYTF.

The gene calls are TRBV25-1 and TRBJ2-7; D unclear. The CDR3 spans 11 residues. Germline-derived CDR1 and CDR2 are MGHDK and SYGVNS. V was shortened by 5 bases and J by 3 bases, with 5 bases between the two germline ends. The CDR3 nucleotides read TGTGCCAGCAGTCAAGGCTACGAGCAGTACTTC. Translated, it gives CASSQGYEQYF.

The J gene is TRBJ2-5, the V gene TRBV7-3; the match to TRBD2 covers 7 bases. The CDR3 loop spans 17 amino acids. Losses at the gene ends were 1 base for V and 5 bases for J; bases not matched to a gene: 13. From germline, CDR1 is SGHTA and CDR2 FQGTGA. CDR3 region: CASSLNPPGPSGETQYF. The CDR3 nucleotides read TGTGCCAGCAGCTTAAACCCCCCAGGTCCTAGCGGCGAGACCCAGTACTTC.

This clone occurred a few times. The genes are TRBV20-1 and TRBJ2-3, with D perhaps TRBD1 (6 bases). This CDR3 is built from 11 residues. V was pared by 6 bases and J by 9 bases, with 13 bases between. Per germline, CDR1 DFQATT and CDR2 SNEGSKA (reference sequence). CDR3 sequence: CSAVHGGTQYF. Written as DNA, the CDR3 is TGCAGTGCGGTCCATGGGGGCACGCAGTATTTT.

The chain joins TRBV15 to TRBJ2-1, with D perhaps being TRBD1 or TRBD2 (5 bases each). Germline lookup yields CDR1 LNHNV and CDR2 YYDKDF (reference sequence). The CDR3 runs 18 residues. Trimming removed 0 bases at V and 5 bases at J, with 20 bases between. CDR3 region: CATSRDMGDPTANNEQFF. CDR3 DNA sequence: TGTGCCACCAGCAGAGATATGGGGGACCCAACCGCCAACAATGAGCAGTTCTTC. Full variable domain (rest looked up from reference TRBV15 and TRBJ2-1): DAMVIQNPRYQVTQFGKPVTLSCSQTLNHNVMYWYQQKSSQAPKLLFHYYDKDFNNEADTPDNFQSRRPNTSFCFLDIRSPGLGDTAMYLCATSRDMGDPTANNEQFFGPGTRLTVL.

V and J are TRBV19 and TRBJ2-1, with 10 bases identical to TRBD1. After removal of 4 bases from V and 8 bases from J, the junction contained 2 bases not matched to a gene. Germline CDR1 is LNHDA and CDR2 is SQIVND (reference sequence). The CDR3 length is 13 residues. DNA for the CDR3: TGTGCCAGTAGTAAGGACAGGGGGGATGAGCAGTTCTTC. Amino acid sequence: CASSKDRGDEQFF.